These 30 T cell receptor beta chains share one sample of origin, sequenced in a study of T cell repertoires in cytomegalovirus infection. Their antigens remain unidentified. TCRdb reprocessed the reads via MiXCR and lists one record per CDR3 protein. The table lists hundreds of thousands of distinct CDR3 sequences, about 44% of them singletons. Sequencing was performed on cultured PBMCs, taken from culture after CMV antigen stimulation. The receptors stem from a human donor in good health (CMV status not recorded). Some clones in this sample may be carry-over from other donors' samples.

The rearrangement joins TRBV7-2 to TRBJ2-5; TRBD2 aligns across 14 bases. The CDR3 is made up of 18 amino acids. In germline, CDR1 is SGHTA, CDR2 FQGNSA. Trimming removed 5 bases from V and 1 base from J; junction bases left unmatched: 9. The CDR3: CASSRGLAGGPIQETQYF. The CDR3, as DNA: TGTGCCAGCAGCCGCGGACTAGCGGGAGGCCCCATCCAAGAGACCCAGTACTTC.

The chain uses TRBV20-1 and TRBJ1-2; no clear D. The ends were cut back, 0 bases at V and 4 bases at J, with 21 bases in the middle. CDR3 length: 17 amino acids. CDR1 is DFQATT, CDR2 SNEGSKA, per germline (reference sequence). As DNA, the CDR3 is TGCAGTGCTAGAGACGCCCAGATTGGGGATTGGGGCTATGGCTACACCTTC. This gives the protein CSARDAQIGDWGYGYTF.

This clonotype appeared a single time. The chain links TRBV5-1 to TRBJ2-7; maybe TRBD1 (6 bases). Germline V CDR1 and CDR2: SGHRS, YFSETQ. This CDR3 spans 13 amino acids. Trimming stripped 6 bases from V and 2 bases from J, with 12 bases between. DNA for the CDR3: TGCGCCAGCAACGACAGGACCACCTACGAGCAGTACTTC. Translation: CASNDRTTYEQYF. The variable domain in full, with the rest retrieved from reference TRBV5-1 and TRBJ2-7, is KAGVTQTPRYLIKTRGQQVTLSCSPISGHRSVSWYQQTPGQGLQFLFEYFSETQRNKGNFPGRFSGRQFSNSRSEMNVSTLELGDSALYLCASNDRTTYEQYFGPGTRLTVT.

V gene TRBV5-1 combines with J gene TRBJ1-4; D perhaps matches TRBD1 (6 bases). The CDR3 totals 15 residues. Trimming removed 4 bases from V and 4 bases from J, with 14 bases in between. Germline loops: CDR1 SGHRS, CDR2 YFSETQ. CDR3: CASSLVRGINEKLFF. The CDR3 DNA reads as TGCGCCAGCAGCCTCGTGAGGGGGATTAATGAAAAACTGTTTTTT.

The rearrangement joins TRBV4-1 to TRBJ2-7, with D perhaps TRBD2 (6 bases). This CDR3 comprises 15 residues. Trimming pared 1 base from V and 3 bases from J, leaving 13 bases between. Germline V lookup: CDR1 MGHRA, CDR2 YSYEKL. CDR3 loop: CASSQGRLVVYEQYF. For the CDR3, the DNA is TGCGCCAGCAGCCAAGGGCGACTAGTGGTCTACGAGCAGTACTTC.

This chain links TRBV5-4 with TRBJ2-5, with 16 bases that match TRBD2. The CDR3 loop spans 17 amino acids. Trimming took 4 bases from V and 1 from J; bases not matched to a gene: 4. CDR1 and CDR2 (germline): SGHNT, YYREEE (reference sequence). The CDR3 bases are TGTGCCAGCAGCGAGGGACTAGCGGGGGGGATCCAAGAGACCCAGTACTTC. Protein: CASSEGLAGGIQETQYF.

This clonotype was picked up many times. This chain connects TRBV7-2 to TRBJ2-7; D unresolved. Germline V gives CDR1 SGHTA, CDR2 FQGNSA. V lost 3 bases to trimming and J lost 3 bases, with 12 bases between them. The CDR3 consists of 14 residues. The DNA of the CDR3 is TGTGCCAGCAGCTTTGGCGGTCTGGGCTACGAGCAGTACTTC. This translates into CASSFGGLGYEQYF.

V is TRBV7-8 and J is TRBJ2-7; possibly TRBD1 for D (5 bases). The CDR3 totals 15 residues. Germline-derived CDR1 and CDR2 are SGHVS and FQNEAQ. Deletions cut 0 bases from V and 4 bases from J, with 13 bases between. The CDR3 DNA reads TGTGCCAGCAGCTTAGCGCCAGGACACCGATACGAGCAGTACTTC. Its translation: CASSLAPGHRYEQYF.

The sample holds a few counts of this clonotype. This chain uses TRBV2 with TRBJ2-3; TRBD2 matches 9 bases. With 8 bases clipped from V and 5 bases from J, the junction kept 14 bases outside the gene matches. CDR3 length equals 16 residues. Germline CDR1 and CDR2: SNHLY and FYNNEI. The CDR3 DNA reads as TGTGCCAGCGAAGACGATAGCGGGAGTCCCCGAGATACGCAGTATTTT. This sequence encodes CASEDDSGSPRDTQYF.

The chain's CDR3 is CASRQGATSRSNQPQHF. In DNA, the CDR3 is TGTGCCAGCCGACAGGGGGCTACCTCTCGGAGCAATCAGCCCCAGCATTTT. The chain is built from TRBV27 and TRBJ1-5, with TRBD1 identical over 10 bases. The germline V gene encodes CDR1 MNHEY and CDR2 SMNVEV (reference sequence). Trimming cost V 8 bases and J 1 base; bases outside gene matches: 11. The CDR3 is made up of 17 amino acids.

This clonotype has more than one count but fewer than ten. The V call is TRBV2, the J call TRBJ1-1; D remains unclear. This CDR3 is built from 12 residues. V lost 5 bases to trimming and J lost 4 bases, with 8 bases between them. Germline-derived CDR1 and CDR2 are SNHLY and FYNNEI. CDR3 in amino acids: CASSTSSTEAFF. The DNA of the CDR3 is TGTGCCAGCAGTACTTCTTCCACTGAAGCTTTCTTT.

This sequence joins TRBV6-5 and TRBJ2-3; no clear D. The CDR3 covers 15 residues. Between the trimmed V and J ends, which lost 0 bases and 1 base, there was a span of 8 bases. The germline gives CDR1 MNHEY, CDR2 SVGAGI. The CDR3 protein is CASSYSVTGTDTQYF. The CDR3 DNA sequence: TGTGCCAGCAGTTACTCGGTAACAGGCACAGATACGCAGTATTTT.

The chain recombines TRBV7-2 with TRBJ1-5; D not resolved. Germline CDR1 reads SGHTA; CDR2 reads FQGNSA. V lost 4 bases and J lost 4, with 8 bases in between. CDR3 length: 13 residues. The CDR3 sequence: CASSSTMNQPQHF. The CDR3 DNA follows: TGTGCCAGCAGCTCCACTATGAATCAGCCCCAGCATTTT.

This clonotype came up a few times. The chain combines TRBV4-3 with TRBJ1-3; 7 bases agree with TRBD1. Germline V gives CDR1 LGHNA, CDR2 YSLEER. V lost 0 bases to trimming and J lost 3 bases; unmatched junction nucleotides: 5. This CDR3 is built from 16 residues. The CDR3 here is CASSQDWRGLGNTIYF. The CDR3 bases are TGCGCCAGCAGCCAAGATTGGAGGGGGCTTGGAAACACCATATATTTT.

J is TRBJ2-3 and V is TRBV5-5; TRBD1 or TRBD2 may be the D gene (7 bases each). V lost 3 bases to trimming and J lost 5 bases, with 19 bases between them. The CDR3 spans 16 residues. The germline CDR1 and CDR2 sequences are SGHKS and YYEKEE (reference sequence). In DNA form, the CDR3 reads TGTGCCAGCAGCTCCGGGAGGTCTGGGGACAGAGATACGCAGTATTTT. It encodes CASSSGRSGDRDTQYF.

This chain joins TRBV11-2 and TRBJ2-7; D remains unclear. CDR3 length: 14 residues. Trimming cost V 4 bases and J 10 bases, with 20 bases left between them. Germline V gene data show CDR1 as SGHAT and CDR2 as FQNNGV. The CDR3 loop is CASSSSYRAGIQYF. The DNA of the CDR3 is TGTGCCAGCAGCTCCTCCTACCGTGCCGGCATCCAGTACTTC.

In nucleotides, the CDR3 is TGTGCCAGCTCCCTTAGGTCTCGGACAGGGGGCGAGAGTTCACCCCTCCACTTT. Protein product: CASSLRSRTGGESSPLHF. This rearrangement joins TRBV7-2 to TRBJ1-6; 11 bases are shared with TRBD1. Germline values: CDR1 SGHTA, CDR2 FQGNSA. The CDR3 loop spans 18 amino acids. V shed 8 bases and J 9 bases; nucleotides not matched to a gene: 18.

This clonotype has just a few counts. The chain joins TRBV5-6 to TRBJ1-5, with D maybe TRBD1 (5 bases). Trimming stripped 4 bases from V and 4 bases from J, with 9 bases between. The germline V gene encodes CDR1 SGHDT and CDR2 YYEEEE. CDR3 length: 13 amino acids. CDR3 protein: CASSHDRNQPQHF. CDR3 in DNA: TGTGCCAGCAGCCACGACAGAAATCAGCCCCAGCATTTT.

The chain joins TRBV18 to TRBJ2-1; TRBD1 aligns across 10 bases. CDR3 size: 15 residues. Germline lookup yields CDR1 KGHSH and CDR2 LQKENI. The junction had 8 bases not matched to a gene; V was cut back by 3 bases and J by 9 bases. The CDR3 DNA is TGTGCCAGCTCACCTTCCGGGACAGGGGTCGGTGAGCAGTTCTTC. Encoded protein: CASSPSGTGVGEQFF.

The V call is TRBV2, the J call TRBJ2-7; D is unresolved. The CDR3 contains 14 residues. CDR1 and CDR2 (germline): SNHLY, FYNNEI. V lost 6 bases, J lost 5 bases, and 17 bases lay in between. CDR3 region: CASRTSRFLDEQYF. In DNA, the CDR3 is TGTGCCAGCAGAACCTCTCGTTTCTTGGACGAGCAGTACTTC.

This clonotype was seen a few times. The rearrangement uses TRBV6-6 and TRBJ2-7; D is undetermined. Germline loops: CDR1 MNHNY, CDR2 SVGAGI (reference sequence). Trimming shortened V by 2 bases and J by 2 bases, and 16 bases separated the two germline ends. This CDR3 has 16 residues. The CDR3 coding sequence is TGTGCCAGCAGTTACACCCTTAGTCTAACGACCTACGAGCAGTACTTC. Its protein is CASSYTLSLTTYEQYF.

The CDR3 loop is CASSRGTSNQPQHF. The DNA for the CDR3 is TGTGCCAGCTCACGGGGGACAAGCAATCAGCCCCAGCATTTT. The V gene is TRBV18, the J gene TRBJ1-5; possible D gene TRBD1, 6 bases. Germline V gene data show CDR1 as KGHSH and CDR2 as LQKENI. This CDR3 is built from 14 residues. V was shortened by 4 bases and J by 1 base, with 8 bases between the two germline ends. The variable domain in full, completed from reference TRBV18 and TRBJ1-5, reads NAGVMQNPRHLVRRRGQEARLRCSPMKGHSHVYWYRQLPEEGLKFMVYLQKENIIDESGMPKERFSAEFPKEGPSILRIQQVVRGDSAAYFCASSRGTSNQPQHFGDGTRLSIL.

The rearrangement uses TRBV29-1 and TRBJ2-2, with 7 bases matching TRBD1. The germline gives CDR1 SQVTM, CDR2 ANQGSEA. The V gene end was trimmed by 5 bases and the J gene end by 5 bases; junction bases not matched to a gene: 5. The CDR3 loop spans 13 amino acids. The CDR3 nucleotides are TGCAGCGTTTTCGACAGGGAAACCGGGGAGCTGTTTTTT. It translates to CSVFDRETGELFF.

The chain uses TRBV28 and TRBJ2-7; D is tentatively TRBD1 or TRBD2 (5 bases each). V lost 2 bases to trimming and J lost 6 bases, with 14 bases between them. Looked up from germline, CDR1 is MDHEN and CDR2 is SYDVKM. The CDR3 covers 14 residues. CDR3 sequence reads: CASSLRQYGAEQYF. The CDR3 bases are TGTGCCAGCAGTTTACGACAATACGGGGCCGAGCAGTACTTC.

A few counts support this clonotype. The chain carries TRBV7-8 and TRBJ2-3; unclear D gene. V shed 5 bases and J shed 6 bases, with 12 bases lying between them. CDR3 length: 13 amino acids. Germline V gene lookup returns CDR1 SGHVS and CDR2 FQNEAQ. This CDR3 reads CASSEGRADTQYF. In DNA form, the CDR3 reads TGTGCCAGCAGCGAAGGAAGGGCGGATACGCAGTATTTT.

In its sample, this clonotype was seen a few times. The chain employs TRBV11-2 and TRBJ2-5; tentatively, D is TRBD1 or TRBD2 (6 bases each). The germline V gene has CDR1 SGHAT and CDR2 FQNNGV. V lost 5 bases, J lost 2 bases, and 18 bases lay in between. The CDR3 is made up of 16 amino acids. The DNA of the CDR3 is TGTGCCAGCAGCGGGGGGCTCCAGACTAGTCAAGAGACCCAGTACTTC. It encodes CASSGGLQTSQETQYF.

This chain connects TRBV18 to TRBJ2-7; D remains ambiguous. The length of the CDR3 is 14 residues. Trimming took off 1 base at V and 3 bases at J, with 10 bases between the two ends. CDR1 is KGHSH, CDR2 LQKENI, per germline. The CDR3 DNA reads as TGTGCCAGCTCACCACTAGTAGGGTTCTACGAGCAGTACTTC. Translating it yields CASSPLVGFYEQYF.

The chain couples TRBV7-9 to TRBJ2-7; TRBD2 aligns across 13 bases. This CDR3 is 17 amino acids long. J gave up 7 bases and V 5 bases, and 14 bases lay outside the gene matches. The germline V gene has CDR1 SEHNR and CDR2 FQNEAQ (reference sequence). CDR3 DNA: TGTGCCAGCAGCCGCGAAATTGGACTAGCGGGAGCGAGAGAGCAGTACTTC. Translating it yields CASSREIGLAGAREQYF.

A few counts support this clonotype. The chain joins TRBV12-3 or TRBV12-4 to TRBJ2-2; D possibly corresponds to TRBD2 (6 bases). Trimming stripped 7 bases from V and 5 bases from J, with 23 bases between. The CDR3 runs to 17 residues. Written as DNA, the CDR3 is TGTGCCAGCACCATATCCCAGGGAGGAGTGGGGACCGGGGAGCTGTTTTTT. Amino acids: CASTISQGGVGTGELFF.

This clonotype showed up many times. V gene TRBV7-8 combines with J gene TRBJ2-1, with 16 bases identical to TRBD2. There are 20 residues in the CDR3. V was pared by 2 bases and J by 3 bases, with 10 bases of the junction left unmatched. Germline V gene data show CDR1 as SGHVS and CDR2 as FQNEAQ. The chain's CDR3 is CASSLWPGLAGGLVYNEQFF. CDR3 sequence (DNA): TGTGCCAGCAGCTTATGGCCGGGACTAGCGGGGGGGCTAGTCTACAATGAGCAGTTCTTC. Looking up the rest from reference TRBV7-8 and TRBJ2-1 gives the full variable domain: GAGVSQSPRYKVAKRGQDVALRCDPISGHVSLFWYQQALGQGPEFLTYFQNEAQLDKSGLPSDRFFAERPEGSVSTLKIQRTQQEDSAVYLCASSLWPGLAGGLVYNEQFFGPGTRLTVL.